The clone carrying this T cell receptor (beta chain) turned up a few times. What it recognizes is unknown. Carrying unique molecular identifiers, the cDNA also gained a universal primer site through template switching. MiXCR, applied by TCRdb to the 5' RACE reads, yields one record per CDR3 protein. The sample consists of just over 500,000 distinct CDR3 sequences, less than 25% of them appearing once. The data originate from a study of identical twins. Study results and limitations: The study drew conclusions from cross-sectional statistical analysis, not from following the same donors.

The CDR3 length is 14 residues. Trimming took off 6 bases at V and 5 bases at J, with 17 bases between the two ends. The germline V gene encodes CDR1 SGHNT and CDR2 YENEEA. The sample was also reused in another study, on T cells expressing NK-cell markers. That report notes: Whether the expanded NKG2C+ T cell clones recognized HCMV remained unclear.

The chain recombines TRBV11-3 with TRBJ2-7; TRBD1 is a possible D gene (5 bases). This receptor was taken from a woman younger than 30 in good health. The sequenced sample consisted of CD4+ T cells sorted from blood. The CDR3 loop is CASSSNQGDHEQYF. CDR3 sequence (DNA): TGTGCCAGCAGTTCTAATCAGGGTGACCACGAGCAGTACTTC.